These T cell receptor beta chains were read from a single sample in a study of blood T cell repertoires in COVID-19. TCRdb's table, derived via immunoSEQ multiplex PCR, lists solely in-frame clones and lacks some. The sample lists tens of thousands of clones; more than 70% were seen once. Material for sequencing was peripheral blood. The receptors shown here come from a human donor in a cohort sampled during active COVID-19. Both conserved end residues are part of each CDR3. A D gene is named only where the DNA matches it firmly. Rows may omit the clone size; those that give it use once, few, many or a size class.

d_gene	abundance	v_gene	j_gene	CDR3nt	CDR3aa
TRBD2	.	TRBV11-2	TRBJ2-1	TGTGCCAGCAGCCAGTCTAGCGGAGATGAGCAGTTCTTC	CASSQSSGDEQFF
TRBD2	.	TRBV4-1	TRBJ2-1	TGCGCCAGCAGCCAAGAGAGGGTAGCGGGATTTTCACTCAATGAGCAGTTCTTC	CASSQERVAGFSLNEQFF
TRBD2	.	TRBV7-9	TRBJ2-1	TGTGCCAGCAGCCTCACCGGGACTAGCGGCAATGAGCAGTTCTTC	CASSLTGTSGNEQFF
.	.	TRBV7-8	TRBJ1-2	TGTGCCAGCAGCCAAACCGGGACACCCGCTTTTAGCGCCTTC	CASSQTGTPAFSAF
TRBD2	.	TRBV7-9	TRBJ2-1	TGTGCCAGTAAGAAAGCGGGAACCCCCAATGAGCAGTTCTTC	CASKKAGTPNEQFF
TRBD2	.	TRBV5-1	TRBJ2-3	TGCGCCAGCAGCGTGGGACTAGCGGGAGCAAGAGGAAGCACAGATACGCAGTATTTT	CASSVGLAGARGSTDTQYF
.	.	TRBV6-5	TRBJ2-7	TGTGCCAGCAACGGGGGGCGCTTCCACGAGCAGTACTTC	CASNGGRFHEQYF
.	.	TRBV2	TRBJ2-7	TGTGCCAGCAGCCCCAACTACGAGCAGTACTTC	CASSPNYEQYF
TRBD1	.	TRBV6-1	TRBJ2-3	TGTGCCAGCAGTGAAGCAGGGACAGCAAGCACAGATACGCAGTATTTT	CASSEAGTASTDTQYF
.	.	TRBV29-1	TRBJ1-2	TGCAGCTCCTGGGGGGTTGCCTATGGCTACACCTTC	CSSWGVAYGYTF
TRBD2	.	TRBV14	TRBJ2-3	TGTGCCAGCAGCCAAGAAACTAGCGGGAGTGGGTATTTT	CASSQETSGSGYF
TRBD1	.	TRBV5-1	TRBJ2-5	TGCGCCAGCAGCTTGGAGGGGACAGAAGAGACCCAGTACTTC	CASSLEGTEETQYF
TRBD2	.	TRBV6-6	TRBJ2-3	TGTGCCAGCAGCCCCGGGACTAGCGGGGGGCTGGATACGCAGTATTTT	CASSPGTSGGLDTQYF
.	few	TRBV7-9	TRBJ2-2	TGTGCCAGCAGCTTAGGCGGAGTCGGGGAGCTGTTTTTT	CASSLGGVGELFF
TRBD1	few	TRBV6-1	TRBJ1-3	TGTGCCAGCAGTGAAATGACAGGGGCTGGAAACACCATATATTTT	CASSEMTGAGNTIYF
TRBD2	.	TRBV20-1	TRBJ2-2	TGCAGTGCTAGTCCCCTAGCGGGAGGGCCGGGTACCGGGGAGCTGTTTTTT	CSASPLAGGPGTGELFF
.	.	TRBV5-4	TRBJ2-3	TGTGCCAGCAGCTCGTCCACAGATACGCAGTATTTT	CASSSSTDTQYF
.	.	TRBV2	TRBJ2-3	TGTGCCACCCCTGGACTGCGACAAACCCTCACAGATACGCAGTATTTT	CATPGLRQTLTDTQYF
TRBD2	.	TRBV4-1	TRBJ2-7	TGCGCCAGCAGCCTTTACCCCGCGGGAGGGCCTAGTTCCGAGCAGTACTTC	CASSLYPAGGPSSEQYF
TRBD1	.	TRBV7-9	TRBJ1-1	TGTGCCAGCAGCTACGACAGGGGTCGAACTGAAGCTTTCTTT	CASSYDRGRTEAFF
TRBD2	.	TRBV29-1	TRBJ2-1	TGCAGCGGTGAGGGGGGGGAGACTAGCGGAACTTACAATGAGCAGTTCTTC	CSGEGGETSGTYNEQFF
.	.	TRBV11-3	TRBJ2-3	TGTGCCAGCAGCTCCAGGGCAGATACGCAGTATTTT	CASSSRADTQYF
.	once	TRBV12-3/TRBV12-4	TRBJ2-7	TGTGCCAGCACCCTTTATCTCTACGAGCAGTACTTC	CASTLYLYEQYF
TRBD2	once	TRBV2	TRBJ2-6	TGTGCCAGCAGTCCACAGCGGGGCTCTGGGGCCAACGTCCTGACTTTC	CASSPQRGSGANVLTF
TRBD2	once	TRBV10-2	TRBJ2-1	TGCGCCAGCAGTGGCGCTTGGGGGACTAGCGGGAGGACGAGCTCCAATGAGCAGTTCTTC	CASSGAWGTSGRTSSNEQFF
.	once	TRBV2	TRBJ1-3	TGTGCCAGCAGAGGGGGAGAAATTAGCTCTGGAAACACCATATATTTT	CASRGGEISSGNTIYF
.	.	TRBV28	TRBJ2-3	TGTGCCAGCAGGGACAGTCCAGATACGCAGTATTTT	CASRDSPDTQYF
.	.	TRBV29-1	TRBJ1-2	TGCAGCGTTGATGGCCAGCTCCCATCCACTACTTATGGCTACACCTTC	CSVDGQLPSTTYGYTF
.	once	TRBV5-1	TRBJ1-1	TGCGCCAGCAGCTTGGGCGGTGACACTGAAGCTTTCTTT	CASSLGGDTEAFF
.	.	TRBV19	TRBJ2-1	TGTGCCAGTAGTATTAGTGGATCAACTACCTACAATGAGCAGTTCTTC	CASSISGSTTYNEQFF
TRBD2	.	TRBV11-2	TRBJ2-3	TGTGCCAGCAGCTTAGGGGGACTAGCGGCAGATACGCAGTATTTT	CASSLGGLAADTQYF
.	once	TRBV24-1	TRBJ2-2	TGTGCCACCAGTGCCGACATATACACCGGGGAGCTGTTTTTT	CATSADIYTGELFF
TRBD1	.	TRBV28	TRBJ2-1	TGTGCCAGCAGGAGTTGGCGAACCGGGACAGAGAATGAGCAGTTCTTC	CASRSWRTGTENEQFF
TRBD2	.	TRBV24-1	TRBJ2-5	TGTGCCACCAGCTTTGGGACTAGCGGGAGTGGAGAGACCCAGTACTTC	CATSFGTSGSGETQYF
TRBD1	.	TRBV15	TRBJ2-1	TGTGCCACCACGGACAGGAACAATGAGCAGTTCTTC	CATTDRNNEQFF
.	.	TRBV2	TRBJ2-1	TGTGCCAGCGGTCTATCTGGGGCGCACAATGAGCAGTTCTTC	CASGLSGAHNEQFF
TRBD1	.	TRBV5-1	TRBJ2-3	TGCGCCAGCAGCTCGACAGGGCGAGATACGCAGTATTTT	CASSSTGRDTQYF
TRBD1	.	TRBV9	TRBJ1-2	TGTGCCAGCAGCGTTGGGGGGCAGGGGGCTAACTATGGCTACACCTTC	CASSVGGQGANYGYTF
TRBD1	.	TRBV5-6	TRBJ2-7	TGTGCCAGCAGCTTGGCGCCGGGACAGGGGGTCGAGCAGTACTTC	CASSLAPGQGVEQYF
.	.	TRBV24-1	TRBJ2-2	TGTGCCACCAGTGGGAGGGGCGACACCGGGGAGCTGTTTTTT	CATSGRGDTGELFF
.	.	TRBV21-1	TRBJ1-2	TGTGCCAGCAGCACGCGACAGGGACTGGACTATGGCTACACCTTC	CASSTRQGLDYGYTF
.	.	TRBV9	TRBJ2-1	TGTGCCAGCAGCGTAGGACAGGTGGAGGGGAGGGCCGGGAATGAGCAGTTCTTC	CASSVGQVEGRAGNEQFF
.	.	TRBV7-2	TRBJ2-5	TGTGCCAGCAGCCTCCGTTTTGAGACCCAGTACTTC	CASSLRFETQYF
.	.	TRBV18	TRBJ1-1	TGTGCCAGCTCACCACCGGCAGGGGTGAAGACTGAAGCTTTCTTT	CASSPPAGVKTEAFF
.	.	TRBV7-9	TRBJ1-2	TGTGCCAGCAGCTCCAGGGTGGGCTATGGCTACACCTTC	CASSSRVGYGYTF
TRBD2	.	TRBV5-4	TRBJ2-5	TGTGCCAGCAGCGCGGGACTAGCGGGAGGTCGAGAGACCCAGTACTTC	CASSAGLAGGRETQYF
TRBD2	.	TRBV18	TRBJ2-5	TGTGCCAGCTCACCACCCGGGACTAGGGAAGAGACCCAGTACTTC	CASSPPGTREETQYF
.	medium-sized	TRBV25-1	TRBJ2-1	TGTGCCAGCAGCGTGGACAGAGACTACAATGAGCAGTTCTTC	CASSVDRDYNEQFF
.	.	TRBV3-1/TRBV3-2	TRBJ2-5	TGTGCCAGCAGCCAAGAGGGGACTGGGAAGACCCAGTACTTC	CASSQEGTGKTQYF
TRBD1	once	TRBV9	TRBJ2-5	TGTGCCAGCAGCGTAGGGGCAGGGGGAAAGGAGACCCAGTACTTC	CASSVGAGGKETQYF